The clone carrying this T cell receptor beta chain was counted at least ten times. Its antigen is not known. The germline gene is not matched at one end of the junction; a read error may be the cause. The same CDR3 can be traced to other DNA sequences in this sample. This entry comes from a study of metastatic and nonmetastatic thyroid tumors. Background on the study: A comparison of repertoires was made across blood and tumor or nodule tissue from malignant and benign thyroid patients. Points from the study as a whole: Malignant tumors reportedly showed significantly higher TCR beta diversity than benign nodules in both blood and tumor.

Until they underwent thyroid surgery, no patient had received any treatment. MiXCR reprocessed the PCR reads for TCRdb. The sample lists under 45,000 clones, about 15% seen once, with approximately 9.9% in the top ten. The CDR3 runs to 17 residues. Germline CDR1 DFQATT, CDR2 SNEGSKA (reference sequence). The chain combines TRBV20-1 with TRBJ2-5; 9 bases agree with TRBD2. Sequencing was performed on tumor tissue. The receptor was isolated from a female donor with papillary thyroid cancer or a benign thyroid nodule (not recorded which). Some clones in this sample may be carry-over from other donors' samples. The CDR3 DNA reads TGCAGCGCTAGAGATTCCCAGGCTAGCGGGGACCAAGAGACCCAGTACTTC. Translated: CSARDSQASGDQETQYF.